This TCR beta chain appears in the sequencing data of a study of cytomegalovirus exposure and HLA in healthy donors. Primers: 60 Vbeta forward and 13 Jbeta reverse. Original processing methods: An analysis that came later counted tens of millions of unique TCR beta chains, approximately 9.9 million shared. Assay: immunoSEQ multiplex PCR; the TCRdb copy retains only in-frame clones and omits some. The V and J calls and clone size were taken over from that table, and D and trimming were inferred from the DNA. Among around 150,000 clones, about 74% were seen once, and the ten largest hold about 2.9%. General study findings and limits: In vitro checks showed that a few CMV-associated chains really do target CMV antigens. Within an earlier analysis, most TCR beta V segments proved productive either about 87% or about 30% of the time. Some V segments, including TRBV6-2 and TRBV6-3, were excluded as indistinguishable.

In regard to this clone: The antigen remains undetermined.

V lost 8 bases, J lost 0 bases, and 2 bases stayed unmatched. Germline lookup yields CDR1 SGHTA and CDR2 FQGTGA. This CDR3 region has 13 residues. The clonotype comes from a man in his forties in good health and CMV-seronegative. The chain uses TRBV7-3 and TRBJ1-2; 8 bases align to TRBD1. What was sequenced was PBMCs. CDR3 protein: CASGQGANYGYTF. The CDR3 DNA reads as TGTGCCAGCGGACAGGGCGCTAACTATGGCTACACCTTC.